This entry is about one T cell receptor beta chain. The source of the sample is a study of blood T cell repertoires in COVID-19. In the study overall: The study drew acute and convalescent COVID-19 samples from the United States, Italy and Spain.

This table comes from immunoSEQ multiplex PCR, and its TCRdb copy is limited to in-frame clones, with some not included. This sample has approximately 60,000 clones, with 79% found just once. The sample taken for sequencing was peripheral blood. The origin of this receptor is an elderly woman with active or convalescent COVID-19.

The CDR3 loop reads CSVEPSLYETQYF. The CDR3 DNA follows: TGCAGCGTTGAACCCTCTCTTTATGAGACCCAGTACTTC. The rearrangement uses TRBV29-1 and TRBJ2-5; no reliable D call. This CDR3 comprises 13 residues. Looked up from germline, CDR1 is SQVTM and CDR2 is ANQGSEA. V lost 2 bases and J 5 bases, leaving 12 bases between the germline ends.